These 23 T cell receptor beta chains originate from one sample sequenced in a study of monozygotic twins with inflammatory bowel disease (dated by TCRdb to the late 2010s). Library preparation used 5' RACE. Sequencing was carried out with an Illumina HiSeq 2500. TCRdb reprocessed the reads and lists each CDR3 protein sequence as a single entry, with no DNA. The data table for this sample lists 350,000 to 550,000 distinct CDR3 sequences. About 2.3% of the sample is taken by the ten largest. The sample consisted of blood. Every receptor here comes from a human donor with ulcerative colitis or Crohn's disease, or a healthy co-twin of an affected twin (not recorded which).

The V and J genes are TRBV30 and TRBJ2-1; TCRdb's D gene call, TRBD2, goes unchecked for lack of DNA. Germline V gives CDR1 GTSNPN, CDR2 SVGIG (reference sequence). The CDR3 runs 15 residues. CDR3 protein: CAWNLGLPSHNEQFF.

The chain has TRBV5-1 and TRBJ1-1; TCRdb calls TRBD1, which cannot be checked without DNA. Germline CDR1 SGHRS, CDR2 YFSETQ. This CDR3 is 13 amino acids long. Here the CDR3 reads CASSSQGAVEAFF.

J is TRBJ2-4 and V is TRBV20-1; the D call of TRBD1 rests on TCRdb alone, since no DNA is present to check it. CDR3 size: 14 residues. Per germline, CDR1 DFQATT and CDR2 SNEGSKA (reference sequence). The CDR3 reads CSARESGGRDIQYF.

The CDR3: CASTPRAVSSYEQYF. The V and J genes are TRBV6-1 and TRBJ2-7; as DNA is missing, the TRBD1 call by TCRdb cannot be tested. The CDR3 has 15 amino acids. Germline V gene data show CDR1 as MNHNS and CDR2 as SASEGT.

The V call is TRBV24-1, the J call TRBJ2-7; TCRdb reports TRBD1, a call that lacks DNA to check it against. The CDR3 covers 13 residues. The V gene's germline CDR1 is KGHDR and CDR2 SFDVKD. The CDR3 region is CATSDTGVYEQYF.

The chain couples TRBV5-4 to TRBJ2-2; TCRdb's assignment of TRBD2 cannot be checked, as there is no DNA. The V gene's germline CDR1 is SGHNT and CDR2 YYREEE (reference sequence). CDR3 size: 15 residues. The CDR3: CASSRPGPDTGELFF.

The V gene is TRBV2, the J gene TRBJ1-1; TCRdb's D call of TRBD1 is untestable without DNA. CDR1 SNHLY and CDR2 FYNNEI come from the germline V gene. The CDR3 has 16 residues. The CDR3 loop is CASSELKDRMATEAFF.

The J gene is TRBJ2-1, the V gene TRBV6-2 or TRBV6-3; the TCRdb call, TRBD2, lacks DNA for checking. Germline assignment: CDR1 MNHEY and CDR2 SVGEGT. The CDR3 has 13 amino acids. The CDR3 reads CASSRDYLNEQFF.

This rearrangement joins TRBV25-1 to TRBJ1-4. CDR3 length equals 14 residues. Germline V CDR1 and CDR2: MGHDK, SYGVNS. The CDR3 protein is CASSPGSLNEKLFF. Based on the CDR3 plus reference TRBV25-1 and TRBJ1-4, the full variable domain is EADIYQTPRYLVIGTGKKITLECSQTMGHDKMYWYQQDPGMELHLIHYSYGVNSTEKGDLSSESTVSRIRTEHFPLTLESARPSHTSQYLCASSPGSLNEKLFFGSGTQLSVL.

This chain uses TRBV10-3 with TRBJ2-7. This CDR3 has 15 residues. In germline, CDR1 is ENHRY, CDR2 SYGVKD. The CDR3 sequence is CAISEEVVSSYEQYF.

The chain uses TRBV7-9 and TRBJ2-1; TCRdb reports TRBD1, a call that lacks DNA to check it against. The CDR3 length is 15 residues. From germline, CDR1 is SEHNR and CDR2 FQNEAQ (reference sequence). This CDR3 is CASSHRQGARNEQFF.

V and J are TRBV6-5 and TRBJ1-2; TCRdb picks TRBD1, but there is no DNA to check that call. The CDR3 has 16 residues. From germline, CDR1 is MNHEY and CDR2 SVGAGI. This CDR3 is CASSYSAGTVNYGYTF.

This sequence joins TRBV9 and TRBJ2-3; TCRdb's D gene call, TRBD2, goes unchecked for lack of DNA. Germline CDR1 reads SGDLS; CDR2 reads YYNGEE. The CDR3 totals 15 residues. This CDR3 is CASSDGGRQGDTQYF.

This chain joins TRBV28 and TRBJ2-7; TCRdb lists TRBD1, though no DNA is available to test this call. Germline loops: CDR1 MDHEN, CDR2 SYDVKM. This CDR3 contains 16 residues. CDR3 sequence: CASSLWGQGSSYEQYF.

This sequence joins TRBV3-1 and TRBJ2-5. The CDR3 is made up of 12 amino acids. Germline V gives CDR1 LGHDT, CDR2 YNNKEL (reference sequence). CDR3 in amino acids: CASSQQQETQYF.

V usage is TRBV7-9 and J usage is TRBJ2-5; the D call of TRBD2 rests on TCRdb alone, since no DNA is present to check it. The germline V gene encodes CDR1 SEHNR and CDR2 FQNEAQ (reference sequence). The CDR3 covers 14 residues. The CDR3 region is CASSLVGPAGTQYF.

The chain combines TRBV5-4 with TRBJ1-3. Germline V gene lookup returns CDR1 SGHNT and CDR2 YYREEE (reference sequence). This CDR3 comprises 13 residues. The CDR3 loop reads CASSNNPGDTIYF.

This chain links TRBV7-9 with TRBJ1-4; TCRdb designates TRBD1, a call that cannot be tested without DNA. Germline assignment: CDR1 SEHNR and CDR2 FQNEAQ (reference sequence). The length of the CDR3 is 14 residues. The CDR3 here is CASSPTTGHEKLFF.

This sequence joins TRBV7-3 and TRBJ2-3; TCRdb's assignment of TRBD1 cannot be checked, as there is no DNA. Germline V gives CDR1 SGHTA, CDR2 FQGTGA. The CDR3 spans 15 residues. CDR3 amino acids: CASSHGGVGADTQYF.

The CDR3 loop is CASSLNSAGAGNTIYF. The chain uses TRBV7-8 and TRBJ1-3; TCRdb reports TRBD1, a call that lacks DNA to check it against. Germline loops: CDR1 SGHVS, CDR2 FQNEAQ. The CDR3 sequence is 16 residues long.

This chain connects TRBV7-9 to TRBJ2-5; TCRdb's assignment of TRBD1 cannot be checked, as there is no DNA. Germline CDR1 reads SEHNR; CDR2 reads FQNEAQ (reference sequence). The CDR3 is 14 amino acids. The CDR3 sequence: CASSESGVGETQYF.

The chain has TRBV20-1 and TRBJ2-1; TCRdb's assignment of TRBD1 cannot be checked, as there is no DNA. In germline, CDR1 is DFQATT, CDR2 SNEGSKA (reference sequence). The CDR3 runs to 16 residues. This CDR3 is CSARGDSSRGLNEQFF.

The rearrangement links TRBV29-1 to TRBJ2-3; TCRdb reports TRBD1, a call that lacks DNA to check it against. From germline, CDR1 is SQVTM and CDR2 ANQGSEA. The CDR3 is 12 amino acids. This chain's CDR3 is CSGLGGPDTQYF.